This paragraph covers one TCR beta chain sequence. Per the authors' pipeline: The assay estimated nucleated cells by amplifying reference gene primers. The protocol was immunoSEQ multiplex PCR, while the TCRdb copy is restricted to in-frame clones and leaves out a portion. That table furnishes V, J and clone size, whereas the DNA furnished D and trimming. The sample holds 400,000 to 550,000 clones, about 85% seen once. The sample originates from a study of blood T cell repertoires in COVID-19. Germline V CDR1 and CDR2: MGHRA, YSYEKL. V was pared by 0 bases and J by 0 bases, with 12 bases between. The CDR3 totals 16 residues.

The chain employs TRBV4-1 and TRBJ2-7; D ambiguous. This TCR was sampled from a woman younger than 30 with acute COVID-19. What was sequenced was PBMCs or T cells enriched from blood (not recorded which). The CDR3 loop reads CASSQEFTVSSYEQYF. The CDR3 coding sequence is TGCGCCAGCAGCCAAGAGTTCACGGTTAGCTCCTACGAGCAGTACTTC.